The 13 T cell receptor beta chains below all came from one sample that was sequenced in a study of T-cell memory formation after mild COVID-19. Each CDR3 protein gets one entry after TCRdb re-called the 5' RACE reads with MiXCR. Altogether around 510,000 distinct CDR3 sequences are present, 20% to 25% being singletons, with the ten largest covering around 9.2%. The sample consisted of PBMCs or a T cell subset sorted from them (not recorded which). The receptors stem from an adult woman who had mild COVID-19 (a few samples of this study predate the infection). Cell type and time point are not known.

CDR3 DNA: TGTGCCATCAAGACCGGACAGGGAAATTCACCCCTCCACTTT. It codes for CAIKTGQGNSPLHF. V usage is TRBV10-3 and J usage is TRBJ1-6; 8 nucleotides line up with TRBD1. The CDR3 has 14 residues. The V gene's germline CDR1 is ENHRY and CDR2 SYGVKD. The junction had 6 bases not matched to a gene; V was cut back by 7 bases and J by 7 bases.

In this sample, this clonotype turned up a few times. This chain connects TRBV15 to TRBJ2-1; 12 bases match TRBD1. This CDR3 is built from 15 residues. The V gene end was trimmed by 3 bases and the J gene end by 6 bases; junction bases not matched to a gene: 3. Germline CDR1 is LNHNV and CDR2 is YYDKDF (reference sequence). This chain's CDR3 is CATSSRDRGLNEQFF. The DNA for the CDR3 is TGTGCCACCAGCAGCCGGGACAGGGGGCTCAATGAGCAGTTCTTC.

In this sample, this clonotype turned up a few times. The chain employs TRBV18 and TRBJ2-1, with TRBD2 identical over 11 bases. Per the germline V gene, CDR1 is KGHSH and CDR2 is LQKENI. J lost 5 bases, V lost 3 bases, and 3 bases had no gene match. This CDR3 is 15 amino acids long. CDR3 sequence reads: CASSPTSGGHNEQFF. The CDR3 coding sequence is TGTGCCAGCTCACCCACTAGCGGGGGTCACAATGAGCAGTTCTTC.

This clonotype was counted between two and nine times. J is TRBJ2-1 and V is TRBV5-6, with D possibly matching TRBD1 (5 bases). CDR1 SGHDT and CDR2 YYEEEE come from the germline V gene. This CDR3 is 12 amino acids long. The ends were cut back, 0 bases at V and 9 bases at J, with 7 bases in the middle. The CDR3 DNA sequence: TGTGCCAGCAGCTTGGTTCAGGGTGAGCAGTTCTTC. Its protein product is CASSLVQGEQFF.

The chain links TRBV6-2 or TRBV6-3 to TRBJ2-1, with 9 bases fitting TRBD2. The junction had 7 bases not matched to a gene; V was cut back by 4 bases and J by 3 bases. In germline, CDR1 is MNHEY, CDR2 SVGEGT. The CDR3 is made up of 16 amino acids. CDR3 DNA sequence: TGTGCCAGCAGTTCTTTAGCGGGAGCTCACTACAATGAGCAGTTCTTC. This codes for CASSSLAGAHYNEQFF.

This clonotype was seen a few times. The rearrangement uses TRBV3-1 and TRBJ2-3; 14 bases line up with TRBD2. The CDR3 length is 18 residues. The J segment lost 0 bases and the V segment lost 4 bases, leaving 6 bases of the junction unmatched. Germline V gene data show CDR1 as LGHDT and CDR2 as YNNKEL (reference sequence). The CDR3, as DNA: TGTGCCAGCAGCCGAGGGGGACTAGCGGGGGATAGCACAGATACGCAGTATTTT. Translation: CASSRGGLAGDSTDTQYF.

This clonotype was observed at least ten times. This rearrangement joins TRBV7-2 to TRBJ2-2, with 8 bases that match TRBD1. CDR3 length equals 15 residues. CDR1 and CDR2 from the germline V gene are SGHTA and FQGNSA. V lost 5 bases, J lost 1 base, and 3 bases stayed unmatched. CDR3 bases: TGTGCCAGCAGCGCCGGACAGGGGAACACCGGGGAGCTGTTTTTT. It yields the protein CASSAGQGNTGELFF.

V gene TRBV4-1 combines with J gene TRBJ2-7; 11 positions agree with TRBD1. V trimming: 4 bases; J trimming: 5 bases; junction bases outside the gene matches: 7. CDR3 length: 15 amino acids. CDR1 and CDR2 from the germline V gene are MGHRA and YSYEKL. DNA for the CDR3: TGCGCCAGCAGCCCAGACGGGACAGGGGGAAACGAGCAGTACTTC. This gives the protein CASSPDGTGGNEQYF.

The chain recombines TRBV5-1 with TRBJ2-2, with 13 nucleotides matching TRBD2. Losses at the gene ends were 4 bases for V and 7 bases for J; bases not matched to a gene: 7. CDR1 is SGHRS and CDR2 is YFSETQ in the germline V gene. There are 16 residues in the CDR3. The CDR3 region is CASSPGLAGASGELFF. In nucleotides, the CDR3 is TGCGCCAGCAGCCCTGGACTAGCGGGAGCCAGCGGGGAGCTGTTTTTT.

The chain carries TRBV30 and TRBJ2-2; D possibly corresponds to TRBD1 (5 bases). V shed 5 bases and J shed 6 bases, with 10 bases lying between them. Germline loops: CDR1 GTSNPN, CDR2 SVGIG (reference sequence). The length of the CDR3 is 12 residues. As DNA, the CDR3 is TGTGCCTGGGACCAGGGATCCGGGGAGCTGTTTTTT. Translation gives CAWDQGSGELFF. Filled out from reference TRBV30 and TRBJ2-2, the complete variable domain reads SQTIHQWPATLVQPVGSPLSLECTVEGTSNPNLYWYRQAAGRGLQLLFYSVGIGQISSEVPQNLSASRPQDRQFILSSKKLLLSDSGFYLCAWDQGSGELFFGEGSRLTVL.

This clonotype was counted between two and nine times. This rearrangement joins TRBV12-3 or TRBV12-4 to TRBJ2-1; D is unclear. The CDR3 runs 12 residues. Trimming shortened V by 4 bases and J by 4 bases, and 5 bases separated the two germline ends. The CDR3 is CASSSEYNEQFF. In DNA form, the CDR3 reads TGTGCCAGCAGTTCTGAGTACAATGAGCAGTTCTTC.

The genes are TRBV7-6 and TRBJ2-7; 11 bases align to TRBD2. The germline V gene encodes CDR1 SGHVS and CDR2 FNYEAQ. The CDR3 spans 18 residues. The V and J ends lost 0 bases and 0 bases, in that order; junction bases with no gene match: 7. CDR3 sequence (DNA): TGTGCCAGCAGCTTAGCTCAGGGACTAGCGGTGAGCTCCTACGAGCAGTACTTC. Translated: CASSLAQGLAVSSYEQYF.

CDR3 sequence reads: CASSPQRRTGGTYEQYF. The CDR3 bases are TGTGCCAGCAGCCCCCAGCGGAGGACAGGGGGTACCTACGAGCAGTACTTC. This chain links TRBV3-1 with TRBJ2-7; 10 bases agree with TRBD1. CDR3 length: 17 amino acids. Looked up from germline, CDR1 is LGHDT and CDR2 is YNNKEL (reference sequence). V gave up 4 bases and J gave up 2 bases; unmatched junction bases: 11.